This entry lists 9 T cell receptor beta chains sequenced from one sample in a study of vaccination effects on CD4 cells after COVID-19. Their antigens are not known. Expansion of antigen-specific CD4+ T cells with viral peptide pools was carried out by the ViraFEST assay before sequencing. The culture ran for 10 days before CD4+ T cells were isolated. Vaccine recipients, nucleocapsid antibody negative, had no prior SARS-CoV-2 infection. The table came from immunoSEQ multiplex PCR; TCRdb's copy has only in-frame clones and leaves some out. This table holds about 41,000 clones, roughly 70% found once. The sample in question was CD4+ T cells from PBMCs cultured with HCoV-OC43 spike peptides, obtained before COVID-19 vaccination. As for subset: HCoV-OC43 spike overlapping peptide pool stimulation. Source of these receptors: a human donor who received a COVID-19 vaccine.

This clone appeared a few times. The chain joins TRBV5-4 to TRBJ2-7; 15 bases are shared with TRBD2. CDR1 and CDR2 from the germline V gene are SGHNT and YYREEE (reference sequence). V gave up 4 bases and J gave up 6 bases; unmatched junction bases: 5. CDR3 length: 15 amino acids. The CDR3 sequence: CASSAGLAGGSEQYF. The DNA for the CDR3 is TGTGCCAGCAGCGCCGGACTAGCGGGAGGGAGCGAGCAGTACTTC.

This rearrangement joins TRBV15 to TRBJ1-1, with D uncertain. The V end lost 2 bases, the J end lost 1 base, and 8 bases lay between the germline ends. Germline V CDR1 and CDR2: LNHNV, YYDKDF (reference sequence). The CDR3 consists of 14 residues. The CDR3 loop reads CATSRRQANTEAFF. Here the CDR3 DNA reads TGTGCCACCAGCAGAAGGCAGGCGAACACTGAAGCTTTCTTT.

The gene calls are TRBV7-8 and TRBJ2-1, with D possibly being TRBD1 or TRBD2 (5 bases each). From germline, CDR1 is SGHVS and CDR2 FQNEAQ. The CDR3 totals 16 residues. V dropped 5 bases and J dropped 3 bases, with 17 bases sitting between them. This CDR3 reads CASSPAEGQGYNEQFF. The CDR3 DNA follows: TGTGCCAGCAGCCCCGCCGAGGGGCAAGGCTACAATGAGCAGTTCTTC.

The V and J genes are TRBV28 and TRBJ2-4; perhaps TRBD2 as D (5 bases). The V gene lost 5 bases and the J gene lost 0 bases, with 14 bases spanning the gap. The CDR3 spans 16 residues. Germline assignment: CDR1 MDHEN and CDR2 SYDVKM. Here the CDR3 reads CASSPAGELAKNIQYF. CDR3 DNA: TGTGCCAGCAGTCCCGCGGGTGAACTAGCCAAAAACATTCAGTACTTC.

This clone was counted a few times. The chain uses TRBV27 and TRBJ2-1, with D possibly TRBD1 on 5 matching bases. V gave up 5 bases and J gave up 0 bases, with 14 bases separating them. Germline V lookup: CDR1 MNHEY, CDR2 SMNVEV (reference sequence). The CDR3 is 16 amino acids. The CDR3 sequence is CASSTLQASSYNEQFF. The DNA for the CDR3 is TGTGCCAGCAGTACACTACAGGCTAGCTCCTACAATGAGCAGTTCTTC.

The J gene is TRBJ2-7, the V gene TRBV6-6; TRBD2 matches 7 bases. V trimming: 2 bases; J trimming: 6 bases; junction bases outside the gene matches: 13. The CDR3 is 16 residues long. Germline CDR1 reads MNHNY; CDR2 reads SVGAGI (reference sequence). CDR3 nucleotide sequence: TGTGCCAGCAGTTACGATCCGCTCTCGGGAGGTGGCGAGCAGTACTTC. This gives the protein CASSYDPLSGGGEQYF.

This rearrangement joins TRBV5-1 to TRBJ2-1, with a tentative D call TRBD2 (6 bases). Germline values: CDR1 SGHRS, CDR2 YFSETQ. V was pared by 0 bases and J by 6 bases, with 16 bases between. The CDR3 covers 16 residues. The CDR3 reads CASSLALLSGGNEQFF. In DNA, the CDR3 is TGCGCCAGCAGCTTGGCCTTACTATCCGGGGGCAATGAGCAGTTCTTC. The variable domain in full, with the rest retrieved from reference TRBV5-1 and TRBJ2-1, is KAGVTQTPRYLIKTRGQQVTLSCSPISGHRSVSWYQQTPGQGLQFLFEYFSETQRNKGNFPGRFSGRQFSNSRSEMNVSTLELGDSALYLCASSLALLSGGNEQFFGPGTRLTVL.

CDR3 coding DNA: TGTGCCAGCAGAAAGAACCGGGACACCCGACGTCTTGGCTATGGCTACACCTTC. It yields the protein CASRKNRDTRRLGYGYTF. This chain uses TRBV27 with TRBJ1-2; D possibly corresponds to TRBD1 (6 bases). The CDR3 is made up of 18 amino acids. Germline CDR1 is MNHEY and CDR2 is SMNVEV (reference sequence). The V gene lost 6 bases and the J gene lost 4 bases, with 27 bases spanning the gap.

This clone was seen a handful of times. Here the CDR3 DNA reads TGTGCCAGCAGCTTAGCTGGAACGCGGGGCAATCAGCCCCAGCATTTT. Protein product: CASSLAGTRGNQPQHF. This sequence joins TRBV7-2 and TRBJ1-5, with D hard to call. The germline V and J ends were trimmed by 0 bases and 2 bases, with 11 bases remaining between them. Germline loops: CDR1 SGHTA, CDR2 FQGNSA. This CDR3 contains 16 residues.